Sequencing of this T cell receptor beta chain was carried out in a study of STAT5B mutations in CD4+ large granular lymphocyte leukemia. Study overall: Among healthy donors, a particular HLA allele went with more CDR3 'QG' motifs.

Sequencing used immunoSEQ multiplex PCR; TCRdb keeps in-frame clones, though not all of them. The table lists 31,000 or so clones, more than 65% of them singletons. Only a few counts were recorded for this clone. Antigen specificity is unknown. General study points: TRBV06-family usage was enriched in top patient clones (8/27) versus controls (2/35).

CDR1 and CDR2 (germline): SGHDT, YYEEEE. There are 14 residues in the CDR3. J lost 7 bases, V lost 4 bases, and 7 bases had no gene match. Sequences were obtained from CD4+ T cells from blood buffy coats. The sequence was obtained from a human donor in good health. This rearrangement joins TRBV5-6 to TRBJ2-7; 11 positions agree with TRBD1. Here the CDR3 DNA reads TGTGCCAGCAGCCCGGGACAGGGGGTAAGAGAGCAGTACTTC. Amino acid sequence: CASSPGQGVREQYF.